The 19 T cell receptor beta chains reported below all come from one sample, sequenced in a study of PD-1 blockade in mismatch repair-deficient tumors. Sequencing was performed with immunoSEQ multiplex PCR; in TCRdb, only in-frame clones are kept and a portion is missing. The sample records 100,000 to 150,000 clones, 85% to 90% being singletons. The sequences come from peripheral blood, collected 44 weeks after starting pembrolizumab. The source is an adult with mismatch repair-deficient cancer.

This chain uses TRBV7-9 with TRBJ2-4; 16 bases match TRBD2. V trimming: 4 bases; J trimming: 0 bases; junction bases outside the gene matches: 3. The germline V gene has CDR1 SEHNR and CDR2 FQNEAQ (reference sequence). CDR3 size: 18 residues. The CDR3 loop is CASSSGLAGGPAKNIQYF. For the CDR3, the DNA is TGTGCCAGCAGCTCGGGACTAGCGGGAGGGCCAGCCAAAAACATTCAGTACTTC.

The chain couples TRBV4-3 to TRBJ2-2; no clear D. The V end lost 0 bases, the J end lost 9 bases, and 5 bases lay between the germline ends. Germline values: CDR1 LGHNA, CDR2 YSLEER. The CDR3 sequence is 12 residues long. The CDR3 spells CASSQDTRELFF. The DNA of the CDR3 is TGCGCCAGCAGCCAAGACACGAGGGAGCTGTTTTTT.

The rearrangement joins TRBV29-1 to TRBJ2-3; 12 bases are a match to TRBD2. The CDR3 totals 16 residues. J lost 3 bases, V lost 3 bases, and 7 bases had no gene match. CDR1 and CDR2 from the germline V gene are SQVTM and ANQGSEA. The CDR3 sequence: CSVDGRTSGKTDTQYF. In DNA, the CDR3 is TGCAGCGTTGACGGTAGGACTAGCGGGAAAACAGATACGCAGTATTTT.

V is TRBV29-1 and J is TRBJ1-4; 9 nucleotides line up with TRBD1. CDR1 and CDR2 from the germline V gene are SQVTM and ANQGSEA. With V trimmed by 7 bases and J by 5 bases, 2 bases remained unmatched. There are 12 residues in the CDR3. The CDR3 is CSAGTGNEKLFF. CDR3 coding DNA: TGCAGCGCCGGGACAGGGAATGAAAAACTGTTTTTT. The full variable domain, completed using reference TRBV29-1 and TRBJ1-4, is SAVISQKPSRDICQRGTSLTIQCQVDSQVTMMFWYRQQPGQSLTLIATANQGSEATYESGFVIDKFPISRPNLTFSTLTVSNMSPEDSSIYLCSAGTGNEKLFFGSGTQLSVL.

This clone has a single count. This chain links TRBV5-1 with TRBJ2-1; TRBD2 is a possible D gene (6 bases). The CDR3 contains 15 residues. Deletions cut 4 bases from V and 6 bases from J, with 17 bases between. Germline V lookup: CDR1 SGHRS, CDR2 YFSETQ. In nucleotides, the CDR3 is TGCGCCAGCAGCGGCGGGACTCAGAAGTTCAATGAGCAGTTCTTC. The encoded protein is CASSGGTQKFNEQFF.

This sequence joins TRBV4-2 and TRBJ2-4, with D perhaps TRBD2 (5 bases). Germline CDR1 and CDR2: LGHNA and YNFKEQ. This CDR3 has 17 residues. V lost 1 base, J lost 0 bases, and 13 bases lay in between. The CDR3 is CASSQVSGDIAKNIQYF. CDR3 sequence (DNA): TGTGCCAGCAGCCAAGTTTCCGGGGATATAGCCAAAAACATTCAGTACTTC.

The chain combines TRBV13 with TRBJ2-5; D tentatively fits TRBD1 or TRBD2 (5 bases each). With 5 bases removed from V and 5 bases from J, the gap between germline ends came to 12 bases. Germline V gene data show CDR1 as PRHDT and CDR2 as FYEKMQ (reference sequence). The CDR3 length is 13 residues. The CDR3 here is CASSHRDRETQYF. The CDR3 bases are TGTGCCAGCAGCCACCGGGACCGCGAGACCCAGTACTTC.

The chain couples TRBV9 to TRBJ2-3, with 12 bases that match TRBD2. V lost 0 bases and J lost 5; bases outside the gene matches: 4. CDR1 is SGDLS and CDR2 is YYNGEE in the germline V gene. This CDR3 is built from 16 residues. CDR3 in amino acids: CASSVASGRVGDTQYF. Written as DNA, the CDR3 is TGTGCCAGCAGCGTAGCTAGCGGGAGGGTCGGAGATACGCAGTATTTT.

The gene calls are TRBV19 and TRBJ1-4; D not resolved. This CDR3 region has 15 residues. Germline values: CDR1 LNHDA, CDR2 SQIVND (reference sequence). V gave up 2 bases and J gave up 0 bases, with 7 bases separating them. As DNA, the CDR3 is TGTGCCAGTAGTATAATCGATGCAACTAATGAAAAACTGTTTTTT. Translating it yields CASSIIDATNEKLFF. The full variable domain, its missing parts supplied by reference TRBV19 and TRBJ1-4, is DGGITQSPKYLFRKEGQNVTLSCEQNLNHDAMYWYRQDPGQGLRLIYYSQIVNDFQKGDIAEGYSVSREKKESFPLTVTSAQKNPTAFYLCASSIIDATNEKLFFGSGTQLSVL.

There are many counts of this clone. The chain couples TRBV30 to TRBJ2-7; the D gene could be TRBD1 or TRBD2 (5 bases each). The V gene lost 5 bases and the J gene lost 3 bases, with 20 bases spanning the gap. The V gene's germline CDR1 is GTSNPN and CDR2 SVGIG (reference sequence). This CDR3 is built from 15 residues. The chain's CDR3 is CAWCHRDRGFYEQYF. CDR3 DNA: TGTGCCTGGTGTCACCGGGACCGAGGATTCTACGAGCAGTACTTC.

The chain is built from TRBV6-1 and TRBJ1-5, with D hard to call. V was shortened by 1 base and J by 4 bases, with 14 bases between the two germline ends. The CDR3 has 16 residues. Germline V gene sequence: CDR1 MNHNS, CDR2 SASEGT. Written as DNA, the CDR3 is TGTGCCAGCAGTGAAGAGGAGATTTTTCTAAATCAGCCCCAGCATTTT. It specifies CASSEEEIFLNQPQHF.

The chain is built from TRBV5-4 and TRBJ2-5; D perhaps matches TRBD1 (6 bases). The CDR3 has 16 amino acids. V was shortened by 3 bases and J by 7 bases, with 22 bases between the two germline ends. The V gene's germline CDR1 is SGHNT and CDR2 YYREEE (reference sequence). In DNA, the CDR3 is TGTGCCAGCAGCTCAGAGCAAAGGACAGAAGGGGGGACCCAGTACTTC. It specifies CASSSEQRTEGGTQYF.

CDR3 loop: CASSVSGANVLTF. In DNA form, the CDR3 reads TGTGCCAGCAGTGTTTCTGGGGCCAACGTCCTGACTTTC. The chain combines TRBV2 with TRBJ2-6; D gene ambiguous. V was clipped by 4 bases and J by 1 base, with 2 bases between them. The CDR3 has 13 amino acids. Germline V gene data show CDR1 as SNHLY and CDR2 as FYNNEI.

The rearrangement links TRBV9 to TRBJ2-5; D is perhaps TRBD2 (6 bases). The CDR3 length is 18 residues. V was shortened by 1 base and J by 0 bases, with 19 bases between the two germline ends. Looked up from germline, CDR1 is SGDLS and CDR2 is YYNGEE. The DNA of the CDR3 is TGTGCCAGCAGCGTATCAAAGGACGGCGGGACGTACCAAGAGACCCAGTACTTC. It yields the protein CASSVSKDGGTYQETQYF.

The chain's CDR3 is CASSLRGLSYEQYF. The CDR3 DNA follows: TGCGCCAGCAGCCTTAGGGGGCTCTCCTACGAGCAGTACTTC. The rearrangement uses TRBV4-1 and TRBJ2-7; 7 nucleotides match TRBD1. The CDR3 is 14 residues long. V shed 4 bases and J 0 bases; nucleotides not matched to a gene: 3. CDR1 and CDR2 (germline): MGHRA, YSYEKL.

The rearrangement links TRBV19 to TRBJ2-7; 7 bases are shared with TRBD2. The CDR3 loop spans 13 amino acids. V trimming: 4 bases; J trimming: 4 bases; junction bases outside the gene matches: 4. Germline CDR1 LNHDA, CDR2 SQIVND (reference sequence). As DNA, the CDR3 is TGTGCCAGTAGTAGGAGTAGCGGGTACGAGCAGTACTTC. The encoded protein is CASSRSSGYEQYF.

V is TRBV11-3 and J is TRBJ2-7; D possibly corresponds to TRBD2 (5 bases). V lost 2 bases and J 2 bases, leaving 13 bases between the germline ends. The CDR3 has 15 residues. Germline CDR1 and CDR2: SGHNT and YENEEA. The CDR3 protein is CASSLPLTIPYEQYF. For the CDR3, the DNA is TGTGCCAGCAGCTTACCCCTGACTATTCCCTACGAGCAGTACTTC. Full variable domain (outside the CDR3, taken from reference TRBV11-3 and TRBJ2-7): EAGVVQSPRYKIIEKKQPVAFWCNPISGHNTLYWYLQNLGQGPELLIRYENEEAVDDSQLPKDRFSAERLKGVDSTLKIQPAELGDSAVYLCASSLPLTIPYEQYFGPGTRLTVT.

The chain uses TRBV5-6 and TRBJ1-2; no clear D. Germline V CDR1 and CDR2: SGHDT, YYEEEE. V lost 4 bases, J lost 8 bases, and 12 bases lay in between. The CDR3 is 12 amino acids. CDR3 sequence (DNA): TGTGCCAGCAGCCCTAGCGGGGTGGGCTACACCTTC. It specifies CASSPSGVGYTF.

The chain links TRBV9 to TRBJ1-2; D possibly corresponds to TRBD1 (6 bases). Germline-derived CDR1 and CDR2 are SGDLS and YYNGEE. The CDR3 covers 18 residues. V lost 3 bases, J lost 5 bases, and 26 bases lay in between. DNA of the CDR3: TGTGCCAGCAGCGACGAGGCCCCCAGTACAGGGTTCCGGTATGGCTACACCTTC. Residues: CASSDEAPSTGFRYGYTF.